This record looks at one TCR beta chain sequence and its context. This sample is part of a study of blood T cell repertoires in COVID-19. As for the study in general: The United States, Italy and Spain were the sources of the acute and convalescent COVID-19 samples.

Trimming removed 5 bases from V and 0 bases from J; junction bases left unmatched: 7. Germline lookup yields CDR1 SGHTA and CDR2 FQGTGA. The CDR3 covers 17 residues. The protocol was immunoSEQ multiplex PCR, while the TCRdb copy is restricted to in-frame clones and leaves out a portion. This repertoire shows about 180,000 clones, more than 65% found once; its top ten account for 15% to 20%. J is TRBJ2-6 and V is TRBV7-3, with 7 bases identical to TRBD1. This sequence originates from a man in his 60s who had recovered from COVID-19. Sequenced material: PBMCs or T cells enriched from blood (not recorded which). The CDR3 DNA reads TGTGCCAGCAGCCGGGCCGGGACAGCCTCTGGGGCCAACGTCCTGACTTTC. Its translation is CASSRAGTASGANVLTF.